One and the same sample provided the 24 T cell receptor beta chains below, sequenced in a study of T cells after yellow fever vaccination. Each CDR3 protein gets one entry after TCRdb re-called the 5' RACE reads with MiXCR. The sample lists around 320,000 distinct CDR3 sequences; around 11% were seen once. Specimen: CD4+ T cells sorted from PBMCs, collected 45 days after the yellow fever booster vaccination. Source of these receptors: a young man who received the YFV17D yellow fever vaccine.

The chain carries TRBV9 and TRBJ2-2, with 9 bases fitting TRBD1. Germline V lookup: CDR1 SGDLS, CDR2 YYNGEE. The V and J ends lost 4 bases and 5 bases, in that order; junction bases with no gene match: 3. The CDR3 loop spans 14 amino acids. The CDR3 loop is CASSIGQGTGELFF. DNA of the CDR3: TGTGCCAGCAGCATCGGACAGGGGACCGGGGAGCTGTTTTTT. Filled out from reference TRBV9 and TRBJ2-2, the complete variable domain reads DSGVTQTPKHLITATGQRVTLRCSPRSGDLSVYWYQQSLDQGLQFLIQYYNGEERAKGNILERFSAQQFPDLHSELNLSSLELGDSALYFCASSIGQGTGELFFGEGSRLTVL.

Many counts were recorded for this clonotype. The CDR3 region is CASSYEGNGELFF. As DNA, the CDR3 is TGTGCCAGCAGTTATGAGGGGAACGGGGAGCTGTTTTTT. The gene calls are TRBV6-5 and TRBJ2-2, with D perhaps given as TRBD1 or TRBD2 (5 bases each). Trimming stripped 3 bases from V and 7 bases from J, with 9 bases between. This CDR3 spans 13 amino acids. The germline CDR1 and CDR2 sequences are MNHEY and SVGAGI.

This clonotype has a handful of counts. The chain couples TRBV18 to TRBJ1-1; 10 nucleotides agree with TRBD1. CDR3 length: 17 amino acids. Trimming took 5 bases from V and 2 from J; bases not matched to a gene: 11. The germline gives CDR1 KGHSH, CDR2 LQKENI. CDR3 bases: TGTGCCAGCTCAAGGACCGGGACAGGGGCCCTCAACACTGAAGCTTTCTTT. Translated: CASSRTGTGALNTEAFF.

V usage is TRBV6-5 and J usage is TRBJ2-7; a possible D gene is TRBD2 (6 bases). CDR3 length equals 15 residues. Trimming cost V 1 base and J 3 bases, with 13 bases left between them. CDR1 and CDR2 from the germline V gene are MNHEY and SVGAGI. In DNA form, the CDR3 reads TGTGCCAGCAGTTACTTACGGGCGGGGATCTACGAGCAGTACTTC. Amino acid sequence: CASSYLRAGIYEQYF.

In its sample, this clonotype was seen many times. The J gene is TRBJ2-3, the V gene TRBV12-3 or TRBV12-4, with unresolved D. Trimming removed 7 bases from V and 0 bases from J, with 14 bases in between. This CDR3 has 15 residues. The CDR3 coding sequence is TGTGCCAGCACAAAAAACGGAGACAGCACAGATACGCAGTATTTT. Its translation: CASTKNGDSTDTQYF.

This clonotype was seen only a few times. The chain links TRBV30 to TRBJ2-7; D tentatively reads TRBD1 or TRBD2 (6 bases each). Trimming removed 0 bases from V and 7 bases from J, with 19 bases in between. The length of the CDR3 is 15 residues. In germline, CDR1 is GTSNPN, CDR2 SVGIG (reference sequence). This CDR3 reads CAWSVQTGALGEQYF. The DNA for the CDR3 is TGTGCCTGGAGTGTACAAACGGGGGCCTTGGGGGAGCAGTACTTC.

This chain joins TRBV4-1 and TRBJ1-1; 7 bases fit TRBD1. The CDR3 has 18 residues. Germline V gives CDR1 MGHRA, CDR2 YSYEKL. V lost 0 bases to trimming and J lost 3 bases; unmatched junction nucleotides: 13. The CDR3 sequence: CASSQEFNRGLLYTEAFF. DNA of the CDR3: TGCGCCAGCAGCCAAGAATTTAACAGGGGCCTTCTTTACACTGAAGCTTTCTTT.

In this sample, this clonotype turned up a few times. The genes are TRBV6-4 and TRBJ1-1; D unclear. Deletions cut 5 bases from V and 0 bases from J, with 19 bases between. CDR1 is MRHNA, CDR2 SNTAGT, per germline. The CDR3 sequence is 17 residues long. This CDR3 reads CASSSPIRGDMNTEAFF. The DNA of the CDR3 is TGTGCCAGCAGTTCCCCCATCCGGGGAGATATGAACACTGAAGCTTTCTTT.

The rearrangement links TRBV5-1 to TRBJ2-1; D is tentatively TRBD1 or TRBD2 (5 bases each). Trimming pared 3 bases from V and 6 bases from J, leaving 16 bases between. The germline CDR1 and CDR2 sequences are SGHRS and YFSETQ. There are 15 residues in the CDR3. Written as DNA, the CDR3 is TGCGCCAGCAGCTCCCGAGGGGACGGGACCAATGAGCAGTTCTTC. Protein sequence: CASSSRGDGTNEQFF.

There are many counts of this clonotype. This chain uses TRBV20-1 with TRBJ2-3; D is perhaps TRBD1 (5 bases). This CDR3 has 13 residues. V was cut by 2 bases and J by 3 bases, with 9 bases left in between. In germline, CDR1 is DFQATT, CDR2 SNEGSKA (reference sequence). The CDR3 region has the DNA TGCAGTGCTAGACTCCCAGGGACAGATACGCAGTATTTT. It specifies CSARLPGTDTQYF.

This clonotype was counted only a few times. The genes are TRBV9 and TRBJ1-2; D is undetermined. Looked up from germline, CDR1 is SGDLS and CDR2 is YYNGEE. V lost 4 bases and J 3 bases, leaving 19 bases between the germline ends. This CDR3 spans 16 amino acids. As DNA, the CDR3 is TGTGCCAGCAGCCCCGAGTTTGGGATGGGTTACTATGGCTACACCTTC. Translation gives CASSPEFGMGYYGYTF.

This clonotype was found many times. The rearrangement joins TRBV20-1 to TRBJ2-7, with TRBD2 identical over 8 bases. Germline CDR1 is DFQATT and CDR2 is SNEGSKA (reference sequence). V lost 3 bases, J lost 3 bases, and 7 bases stayed unmatched. The CDR3 has 14 residues. CDR3 nucleotides: TGCAGTGCTAGTCGGACGGGGGGGGGCTACGAGCAGTACTTC. It is translated as CSASRTGGGYEQYF.

In this sample, this clonotype turned up a few times. This chain uses TRBV6-5 with TRBJ2-3, with 9 bases lining up with TRBD1. The CDR3 extends over 14 amino acids. With V trimmed by 5 bases and J by 5 bases, 5 bases remained unmatched. Germline V gene data show CDR1 as MNHEY and CDR2 as SVGAGI. The DNA of the CDR3 is TGTGCCAGCAGTGCGACAGGGGGGATAGATACGCAGTATTTT. Protein sequence: CASSATGGIDTQYF.

This chain uses TRBV5-1 with TRBJ2-3; tentative D call: TRBD1 (6 bases). V was cut by 3 bases and J by 6 bases, with 11 bases left in between. This CDR3 contains 13 residues. The V gene's germline CDR1 is SGHRS and CDR2 YFSETQ. The CDR3 bases are TGCGCCAGCAGCTCCGACAGGAGGGATACGCAGTATTTT. Translated: CASSSDRRDTQYF.

This chain links TRBV2 with TRBJ2-3; D ambiguous. Germline-derived CDR1 and CDR2 are SNHLY and FYNNEI. The CDR3 has 13 amino acids. Trimming shortened V by 4 bases and J by 5 bases, and 10 bases separated the two germline ends. CDR3 amino acids: CASSGGNKDTQYF. CDR3 DNA: TGTGCCAGCAGTGGTGGGAATAAAGATACGCAGTATTTT.

The sample holds a few counts of this clonotype. CDR3 in DNA: TGTGCCAGCAGCTTAGTCGGCCAGGGAGGTTCACCCCTCCACTTT. Its protein product is CASSLVGQGGSPLHF. The rearrangement joins TRBV11-2 to TRBJ1-6, with D possibly being TRBD1 (5 bases). The V end was cut by 1 base, the J end by 9 bases, with 13 bases between. The length of the CDR3 is 15 residues. Looked up from germline, CDR1 is SGHAT and CDR2 is FQNNGV.

This clonotype was observed a handful of times. J is TRBJ1-1 and V is TRBV14; TRBD1 agrees at 8 bases. The length of the CDR3 is 13 residues. Trimming cost V 2 bases and J 8 bases; bases outside gene matches: 4. Looked up from germline, CDR1 is SGHDN and CDR2 is FVKESK. In nucleotides, the CDR3 is TGTGCCAGCAGCCAATTAGGGGACAGGGAAGCTTTCTTT. Translated: CASSQLGDREAFF.

This clonotype was recorded a few times. The chain combines TRBV4-1 with TRBJ2-1; D perhaps matches TRBD1 (6 bases). CDR1 is MGHRA and CDR2 is YSYEKL in the germline V gene. V was shortened by 3 bases and J by 5 bases, with 14 bases between the two germline ends. The CDR3 consists of 15 residues. The CDR3 DNA is TGCGCCAGCAGCCAGATTTTCCGGGACAACAATGAGCAGTTCTTC. Translating gives CASSQIFRDNNEQFF.

This clonotype has just a few counts. CDR3 DNA sequence: TGTGCCAGCAGCTTAGCGGGCTTTGGCTACGAGCAGTACTTC. Translating it yields CASSLAGFGYEQYF. This chain connects TRBV7-8 to TRBJ2-7; D gene unclear. V was trimmed by 0 bases and J by 3 bases, leaving 9 bases between them. The CDR3 consists of 14 residues. The germline V gene has CDR1 SGHVS and CDR2 FQNEAQ.

This clonotype occurred a few times. The chain uses TRBV7-3 and TRBJ2-3; 10 positions agree with TRBD1. The junction had 10 bases not matched to a gene; V was cut back by 2 bases and J by 5 bases. CDR3 size: 17 residues. Per the germline V gene, CDR1 is SGHTA and CDR2 is FQGTGA. Here the CDR3 DNA reads TGTGCCAGCAGCTTAGGAGGGGGGACAGGGGTTGGAGATACGCAGTATTTT. Its translation: CASSLGGGTGVGDTQYF.

This chain connects TRBV18 to TRBJ1-1; a possible D gene is TRBD1 (5 bases). The V and J ends lost 0 bases and 0 bases respectively, with 8 bases between them. Germline CDR1 KGHSH, CDR2 LQKENI. The CDR3 consists of 15 residues. CDR3 protein: CASSPPETVNTEAFF. Written as DNA, the CDR3 is TGTGCCAGCTCACCACCGGAGACAGTGAACACTGAAGCTTTCTTT.

The V gene is TRBV5-6, the J gene TRBJ2-1; possibly TRBD2 for D (6 bases). The CDR3 loop spans 13 amino acids. CDR1 and CDR2 from the germline V gene are SGHDT and YYEEEE. With 4 bases removed from V and 8 bases from J, the gap between germline ends came to 13 bases. Written as DNA, the CDR3 is TGTGCCAGCAGCAGGACTACGGGCCATGAGCAGTTCTTC. Amino acid sequence: CASSRTTGHEQFF. The full variable domain, rest sourced from reference TRBV5-6 and TRBJ2-1, is DAGVTQSPTHLIKTRGQQVTLRCSPKSGHDTVSWYQQALGQGPQFIFQYYEEEERQRGNFPDRFSGHQFPNYSSELNVNALLLGDSALYLCASSRTTGHEQFFGPGTRLTVL.

This clonotype showed up just a few times. This chain links TRBV7-9 with TRBJ1-6; D ambiguous. V lost 3 bases to trimming and J lost 10 bases, with 7 bases between them. The germline CDR1 and CDR2 sequences are SEHNR and FQNEAQ (reference sequence). The CDR3 length is 12 residues. CDR3 loop: CASSLELSPLHF. The CDR3, as DNA: TGTGCCAGCAGCTTGGAGTTATCACCCCTCCACTTT.

This sequence joins TRBV2 and TRBJ1-1; TRBD1 is a possible D gene (6 bases). Germline V gives CDR1 SNHLY, CDR2 FYNNEI. The germline V and J ends were trimmed by 2 bases and 8 bases, with 9 bases remaining between them. This CDR3 spans 12 amino acids. For the CDR3, the DNA is TGTGCCAGCAGTGAACGGGGGCTAGAAGCTTTCTTT. It translates to CASSERGLEAFF.